By share, the clone carrying this T cell receptor (beta chain) ranks as medium-sized. Its antigen is currently unknown. This sample was included in a study of vaccination effects on CD4 cells after COVID-19. The CDR3 is 15 residues long. The ViraFEST assay expanded antigen-specific CD4+ T cells with viral peptide pools before sequencing. Culture proceeded for about 11 days, and CD4+ T cells were then isolated. Participants each got two BNT162b2 or mRNA-1273 vaccine doses. Each culture well received a few million PBMC. These cells were then cultured in IMDM with 7.5 to 10 IU/ml IL-2 and 10 ug/ml peptides. The repertoire was sequenced with immunoSEQ multiplex PCR; TCRdb's copy has only in-frame clones and lacks some. The profile shows about 30,000 clones, more than 65% of them singletons.

V usage is TRBV21-1 and J usage is TRBJ1-1. TRBV21-1 is noted as a pseudogene. Specimen: CD4+ T cells from PBMCs cultured with HCoV-229E spike peptides, collected after COVID-19 vaccination. This clonotype was sampled from a human donor who received a COVID-19 vaccine. CDR3 amino acids: CASSKVGIMNTEAFF. The CDR3 region has the DNA TGTGCCAGCAGCAAAGTAGGGATAATGAACACTGAAGCTTTCTTT.